The source of this TCR beta chain is a study of blood T cell repertoires in COVID-19. Study as a whole: Whether acute or convalescent, the COVID-19 samples came from the United States, Italy and Spain.

The V and J ends lost 0 bases and 8 bases respectively, with 12 bases between them. From germline, CDR1 is GTSNPN and CDR2 SVGIG (reference sequence). The CDR3 has 13 residues. Profiling relied on immunoSEQ multiplex PCR, and the TCRdb table lists in-frame clones only, not all of them. In the table there are hundreds of thousands of clones, around 87% of which are singletons. The sequencing sample was made of peripheral blood. The chain couples TRBV30 to TRBJ2-3; D might be TRBD1 (6 bases). The origin of this receptor is a man aged 55 to 69 with acute or convalescent COVID-19. The DNA of the CDR3 is TGTGCCTGGAGTGTACAGGACAGAACTACGCAGTATTTT. This sequence encodes CAWSVQDRTTQYF.